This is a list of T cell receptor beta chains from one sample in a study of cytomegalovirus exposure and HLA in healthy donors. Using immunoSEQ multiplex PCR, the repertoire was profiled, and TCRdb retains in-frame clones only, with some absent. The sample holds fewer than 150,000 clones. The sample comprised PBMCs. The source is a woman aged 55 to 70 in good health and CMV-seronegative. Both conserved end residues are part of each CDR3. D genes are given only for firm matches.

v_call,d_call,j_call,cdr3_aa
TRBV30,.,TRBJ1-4,CAWSVRGTNEKLFF
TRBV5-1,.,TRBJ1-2,CASSLGGSVDYGYTF
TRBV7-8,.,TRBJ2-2,CASGTMNTGELFF
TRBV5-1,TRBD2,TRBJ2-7,CASSLLAGGRYEQYF
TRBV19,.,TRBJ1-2,CASSIGAQYMTAHGYTF
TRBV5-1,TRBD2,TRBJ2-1,CASSYAGDYNEQFF
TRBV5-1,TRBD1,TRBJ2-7,CASRPQGASAPYEQYF
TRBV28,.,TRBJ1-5,CASSSPGSGNQPQHF
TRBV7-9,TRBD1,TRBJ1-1,CASSKQGGESTEAFF
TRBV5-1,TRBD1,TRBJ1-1,CASSLEGGVNTEAFF
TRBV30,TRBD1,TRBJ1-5,CAWSVGNRGGYQPQHF
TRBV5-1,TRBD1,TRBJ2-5,CASSLNGQGLGETQYF
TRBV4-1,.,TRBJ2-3,CASSQDLGVDTQYF
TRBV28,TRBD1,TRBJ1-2,CASSYQTGVRGNGYTF
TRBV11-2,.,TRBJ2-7,CASSLGLDSTYEQYF
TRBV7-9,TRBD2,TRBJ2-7,CASSSGGVYEQYF
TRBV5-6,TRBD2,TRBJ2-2,CASSDPGGNTGKLFF
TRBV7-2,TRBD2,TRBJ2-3,CASSLMTSGGTDTQYF
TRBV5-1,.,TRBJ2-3,CASSLAGGPDTQYF
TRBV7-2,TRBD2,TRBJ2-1,CASSANLAGGPNEQFF
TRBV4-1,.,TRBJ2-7,CASSQGAVAEAEQYF
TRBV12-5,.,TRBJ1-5,CASGLDNYQPQHF
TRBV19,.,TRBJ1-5,CASSIGVGNQPQHF
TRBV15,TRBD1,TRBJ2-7,CATSRDSGTDAYEQYF
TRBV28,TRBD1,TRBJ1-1,CASSLRTGGLRGAFF
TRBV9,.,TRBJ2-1,CASSVAWRYNEQFF
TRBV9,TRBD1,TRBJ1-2,CASSPATGTYGYTF
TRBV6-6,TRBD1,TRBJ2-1,CASRTGFRSNEQFF
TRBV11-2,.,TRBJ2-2,CASSVRGGKNTGELFF
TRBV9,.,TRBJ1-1,CASSPREGTRVNTEAFF
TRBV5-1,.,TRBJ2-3,CASSSAATTETYTQYF
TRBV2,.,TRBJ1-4,CASSPRVNLEKLFF
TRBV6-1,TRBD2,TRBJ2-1,CASLIAGGAYNEQFF
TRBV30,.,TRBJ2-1,CAWTPRAFFSYNEQFF
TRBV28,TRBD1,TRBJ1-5,CASTGTGFRSNQPQHF
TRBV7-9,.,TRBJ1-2,CASSLAAANYGYTF
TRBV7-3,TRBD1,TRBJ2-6,CASRKNGTGGTGANVLTF
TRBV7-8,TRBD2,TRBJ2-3,CASSLGAGLAGRDTQYF
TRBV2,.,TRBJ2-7,CASTESTLYEQYF
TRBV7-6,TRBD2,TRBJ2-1,CASSLEVERGADEQFF
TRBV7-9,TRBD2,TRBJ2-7,CASSQYYSTSGGTYEQYF
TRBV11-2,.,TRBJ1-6,CASSLEGSAESPLHF
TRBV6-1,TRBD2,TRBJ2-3,CASSGTSGHRTDTQYF
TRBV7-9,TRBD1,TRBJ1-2,CASSLARDSSGYGYTF
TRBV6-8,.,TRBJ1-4,CASSLAARLFF
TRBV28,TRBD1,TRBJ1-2,CASRVIRGTDYGYTF
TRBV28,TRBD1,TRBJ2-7,CASRWGQGASEQYF
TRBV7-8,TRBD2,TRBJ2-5,CASNTAGGTQETQYF
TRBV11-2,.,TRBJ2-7,CASSSPERSSYEQYF
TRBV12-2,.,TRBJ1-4,CASRLEVRQGDEKLFF
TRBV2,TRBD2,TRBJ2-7,CAIQTSGSYEQYF
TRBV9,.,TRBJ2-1,CASSDLDNPFYNEQFF